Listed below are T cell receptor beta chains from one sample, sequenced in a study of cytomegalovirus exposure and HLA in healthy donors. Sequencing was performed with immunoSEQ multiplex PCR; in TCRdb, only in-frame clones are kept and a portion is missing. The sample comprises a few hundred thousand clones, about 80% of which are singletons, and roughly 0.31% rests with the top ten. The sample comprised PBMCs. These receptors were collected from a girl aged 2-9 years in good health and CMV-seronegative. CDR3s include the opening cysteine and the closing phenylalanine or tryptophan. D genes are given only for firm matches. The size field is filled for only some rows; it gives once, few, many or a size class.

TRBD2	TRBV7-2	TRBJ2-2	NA	TGTGCCAGCAGCGTTAGCGGGGGGGCCTTAGCCGGGGAGCTGTTTTTT	CASSVSGGALAGELFF
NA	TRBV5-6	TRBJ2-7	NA	TGTGCCAGCAGCGGTTCCGGGTCCTCCTTCTCCTACGAGCAGTACTTC	CASSGSGSSFSYEQYF
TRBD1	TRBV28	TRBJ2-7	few	TGTGCCAGCAGTTTTCCCCACGGGACAGGATTTCCCTACGAGCAGTACTTC	CASSFPHGTGFPYEQYF
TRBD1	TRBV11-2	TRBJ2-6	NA	TGTGCCAGCAGCTCAGGGACAGTCTCTGGGGCCAACGTCCTGACTTTC	CASSSGTVSGANVLTF
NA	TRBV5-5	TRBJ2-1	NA	TGTGCCAGCCCCGAAGCACCTTTTTCGAATGAGCAGTTCTTC	CASPEAPFSNEQFF
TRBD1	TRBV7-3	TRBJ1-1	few	TGTGCCAGCAGCCCGAGACAGGGGACCGGTGAAGCTTTCTTT	CASSPRQGTGEAFF
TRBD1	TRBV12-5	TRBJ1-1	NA	TGTGCTAGCAGGACAGGGGGGAACACTGAAGCTTTCTTT	CASRTGGNTEAFF
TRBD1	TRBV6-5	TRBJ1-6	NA	TGTGCCAGCAGTCGACAGGGGGCGTTGGGTTCACCCCTCCACTTT	CASSRQGALGSPLHF
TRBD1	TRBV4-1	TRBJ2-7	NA	TGCGCCAGCAGCCAATCGACAGGGGACTACGAGCAGTACTTC	CASSQSTGDYEQYF
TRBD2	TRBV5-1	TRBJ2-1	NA	TGCGCCAGCAGAAACTCAATTCTCCGACTAGCGGGGACGTACAATGAGCAGTTCTTC	CASRNSILRLAGTYNEQFF
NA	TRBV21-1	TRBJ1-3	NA	TGTGCCAGACCACCGGACACCATATATTTT	CARPPDTIYF
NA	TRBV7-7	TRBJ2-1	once	TGTGCCAGCAGCTTCCGGGAGCAGTTCTTC	CASSFREQFF
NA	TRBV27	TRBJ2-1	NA	TGTGCCAGCAGTTTAGCCGGTAGGCAGGATGAGCAGTTCTTC	CASSLAGRQDEQFF
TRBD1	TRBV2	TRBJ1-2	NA	TGTGCCAGCAGTGATGGGACAGGACAGGGTAACTATGGCTACACCTTC	CASSDGTGQGNYGYTF
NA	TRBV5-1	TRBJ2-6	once	TGCGCCAGCAGCTTTACAGGATCCAACGTCCTGACTTTC	CASSFTGSNVLTF
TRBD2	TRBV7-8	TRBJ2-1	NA	TGTGCCAGCAGCTTAGCGGGTAGCGGGGCGGACAATGAGCAGTTCTTC	CASSLAGSGADNEQFF
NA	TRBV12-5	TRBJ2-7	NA	TGTGCTAGTGTTCCCCACGTTCACGGGAGATTTAACTACGAGCAGTACTTC	CASVPHVHGRFNYEQYF
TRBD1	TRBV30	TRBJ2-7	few	TGTGCCTGGGACCCTGGGACAGGGGCCGAGCAGTACTTC	CAWDPGTGAEQYF
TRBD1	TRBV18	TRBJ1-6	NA	TGTGCCAGCTCACCATTACAGGGGGCATGGTCACCCCTCCACTTT	CASSPLQGAWSPLHF
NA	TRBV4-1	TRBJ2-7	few	TGCGCCAGCAGCCAGAACTACTACGAGCAGTACTTC	CASSQNYYEQYF
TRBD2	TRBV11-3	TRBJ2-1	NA	TGTGCCAGCAGCTTAGATCCTGGGGGAGGGCCTTTTATTGATGAGCAGTTCTTC	CASSLDPGGGPFIDEQFF
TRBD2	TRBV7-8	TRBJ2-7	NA	TGTGCCAGCAGCTTAGAGTTTTCGGGACTAGCGGAGTCCTACGAGCAGTACTTT	CASSLEFSGLAESYEQYF
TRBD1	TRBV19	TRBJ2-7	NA	TGTGCCAGTAGTTACCGGGACAGCTCCTACGAGCAGTACTTC	CASSYRDSSYEQYF
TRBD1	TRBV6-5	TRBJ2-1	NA	TGTGCCAGCAGCCGACAGGGGAGCTCCTACAATGAGCAGTTCTTC	CASSRQGSSYNEQFF
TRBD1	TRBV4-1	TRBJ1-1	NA	TGCGCCAGCAGCCCGACAGGGTTGTGGAACACTGAAGCTTTCTTT	CASSPTGLWNTEAFF
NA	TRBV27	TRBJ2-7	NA	TGTGCCAGCAGTTTACGGGGACACCAAACCTCCTACGAGCAGTACTTC	CASSLRGHQTSYEQYF
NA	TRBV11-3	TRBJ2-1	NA	TGTGCCAGCAGCCCTTCAAAGCGGGATGAGCAGTTCTTC	CASSPSKRDEQFF
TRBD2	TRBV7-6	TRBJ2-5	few	TGTGCCAGCAGTTTGGGGACTAGCGGGAGTTACGGGACCCAGTACTTC	CASSLGTSGSYGTQYF
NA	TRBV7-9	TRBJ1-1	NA	TGTGCCAGCAGCCTAAGTCCCCCGAACACTGAAGCTTTCTTT	CASSLSPPNTEAFF
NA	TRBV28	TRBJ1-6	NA	TGTGCCAGCAGTTTTCAGGGGAGCTCCTATAATTCACCCCTCCACTTT	CASSFQGSSYNSPLHF